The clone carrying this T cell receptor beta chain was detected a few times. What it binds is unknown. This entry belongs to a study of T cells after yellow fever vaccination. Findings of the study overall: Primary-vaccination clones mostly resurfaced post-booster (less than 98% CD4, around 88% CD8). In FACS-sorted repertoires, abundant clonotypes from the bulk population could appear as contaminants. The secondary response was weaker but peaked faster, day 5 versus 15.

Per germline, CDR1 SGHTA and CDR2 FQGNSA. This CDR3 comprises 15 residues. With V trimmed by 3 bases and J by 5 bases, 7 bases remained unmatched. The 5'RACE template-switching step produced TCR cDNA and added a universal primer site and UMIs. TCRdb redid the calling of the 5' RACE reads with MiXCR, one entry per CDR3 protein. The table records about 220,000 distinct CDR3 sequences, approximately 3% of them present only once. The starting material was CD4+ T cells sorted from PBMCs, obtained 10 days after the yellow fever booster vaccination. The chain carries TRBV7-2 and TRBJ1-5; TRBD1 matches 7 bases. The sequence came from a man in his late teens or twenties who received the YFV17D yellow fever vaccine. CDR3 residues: CASSFDRERDQPQHF. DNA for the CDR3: TGTGCCAGCAGCTTCGACAGGGAAAGGGATCAGCCCCAGCATTTT.